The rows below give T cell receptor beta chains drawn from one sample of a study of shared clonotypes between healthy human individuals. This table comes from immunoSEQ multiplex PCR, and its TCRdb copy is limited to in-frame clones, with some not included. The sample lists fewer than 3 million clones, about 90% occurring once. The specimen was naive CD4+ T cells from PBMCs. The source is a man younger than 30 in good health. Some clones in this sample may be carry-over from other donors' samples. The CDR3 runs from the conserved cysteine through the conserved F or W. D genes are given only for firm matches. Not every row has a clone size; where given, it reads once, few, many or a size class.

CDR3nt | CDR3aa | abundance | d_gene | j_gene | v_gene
TGTGCCAGCCATGGGCGGGGAACCCCGGGGGAAAAACTGTTTTTT | CASHGRGTPGEKLFF | . | . | TRBJ1-4 | TRBV28
TGCGCCAGCAGCTGGGGACAGGGGTCCGACGAGCAGTACTTC | CASSWGQGSDEQYF | . | TRBD1 | TRBJ2-7 | TRBV5-1
TGTGCCACCAGCAGAGATTGGGCCGGCGTCCGCACTGAAGCTTTCTTT | CATSRDWAGVRTEAFF | . | . | TRBJ1-1 | TRBV15
TGTGCCAGCAGTGAAGCTACAGCGCTCAACACTGAAGCTTTCTTT | CASSEATALNTEAFF | . | . | TRBJ1-1 | TRBV6-1
TGTGCCAGCAGATTAGGGACTAGCGGGAGGGCCGGAGAGACCCAGTACTTC | CASRLGTSGRAGETQYF | . | TRBD2 | TRBJ2-5 | TRBV11-2
TGCGCCAGCAGCATCCCAGGGGGTCGGTCCGGGGAGCTGTTTTTT | CASSIPGGRSGELFF | . | TRBD1 | TRBJ2-2 | TRBV5-1
TGTGCCAGCAGTCAGGGGGCTGGAAACACCATATATTTT | CASSQGAGNTIYF | . | TRBD1 | TRBJ1-3 | TRBV6-5
TGTGCCAGCATACTAGACGGGGGGAATCAGCCCCAGCATTTT | CASILDGGNQPQHF | . | . | TRBJ1-5 | TRBV6-6
TGTGCCAGCAGGCTGGGTAGGTCTACTACGCAGTATTTT | CASRLGRSTTQYF | once | . | TRBJ2-3 | TRBV27
TGTGCCAGCAGCTTAGCAGACAGGGGCGCCTATGGCTACACCTTC | CASSLADRGAYGYTF | . | TRBD1 | TRBJ1-2 | TRBV13
TGTGCCAGTTTACGGGGAGAAAGTGACACCGGGGAGCTGTTTTTT | CASLRGESDTGELFF | . | . | TRBJ2-2 | TRBV19
TGTGCCAGCAGTACACGGGACGGATCCTACGAGCAGTACTTC | CASSTRDGSYEQYF | . | . | TRBJ2-7 | TRBV25-1
TGTGCCAGCAACCTAGCGGGAGGGACTCCCTACGAGCAGTACTTC | CASNLAGGTPYEQYF | . | TRBD2 | TRBJ2-7 | TRBV28
TGTGCCAGCAGGAAAACAGGGGGGAACACTGAAGCTTTCTTT | CASRKTGGNTEAFF | . | TRBD1 | TRBJ1-1 | TRBV7-2
TGTGCCAGCAGCTCCGGACTAGCGGGGATTGAGCAGTTCTTC | CASSSGLAGIEQFF | . | TRBD2 | TRBJ2-1 | TRBV7-3
TGTGCCAGCAGCGCGGGACAGGGGGCTCGCTACTATGGCTACACCTTC | CASSAGQGARYYGYTF | . | TRBD1 | TRBJ1-2 | TRBV9
TGTGCCAGCAGTTACCGGACAGAGGACGAGCAGTACTTC | CASSYRTEDEQYF | . | . | TRBJ2-7 | TRBV6-5
TGCGCCAGCAGCTTGGGAGGACTAGCGGGAGCCGGGGAGCTGTTTTTT | CASSLGGLAGAGELFF | . | TRBD2 | TRBJ2-2 | TRBV5-1
TGCGCCAGCAGCCCTACAGGGGATAGCAATCAGCCCCAGCATTTT | CASSPTGDSNQPQHF | . | TRBD1 | TRBJ1-5 | TRBV5-1
TGTGCCAGCGGTAGGGTTTTCACCGGGGAGCTGTTTTTT | CASGRVFTGELFF | once | . | TRBJ2-2 | TRBV27
TGTGCCTGGAGTGTACCCGGGGGGGAGAACACTGAAGCTTTCTTT | CAWSVPGGENTEAFF | few | . | TRBJ1-1 | TRBV30
TGCGCCAGCAGTCACCAGGACAGGGGGCGTGAAGAGACCCAGTACTTC | CASSHQDRGREETQYF | . | TRBD1 | TRBJ2-5 | TRBV23-1
TGTGCCAGTCTCCCCGATATTGGACGTGGCTACACCTTC | CASLPDIGRGYTF | . | . | TRBJ1-2 | TRBV19
TGTGCCTGGAGCACAGATACGCAGTATTTT | CAWSTDTQYF | . | . | TRBJ2-3 | TRBV30